The present TCR beta chain was sequenced within a study of T cells in Graves' hyperthyroidism and ophthalmopathy (dated by TCRdb to between 2019 and 2020). Looking at the study overall: Peripheral blood was collected at initial diagnosis, before any treatment. A discovery cohort of roughly 100 patients, approximately 45 with Graves' ophthalmopathy and 57 with stable Graves' hyperthyroidism, was used to find distinguishing TCR V-J signatures. An independent validation cohort of around 19 hyperthyroidism patients and 17 patients who later progressed to ophthalmopathy tested prospective prediction of ophthalmopathy. The approximately 100 discovery patients were divided at random into training and test sets in a 7:3 ratio. In roughly six Graves' hyperthyroidism patients, the study also compared T-cell repertoires from thyroid tissue with T-cell repertoires from blood. After sampling, hyperthyroidism patients received methimazole starting at 30 mg daily, and ophthalmopathy patients received high-dose intravenous methylprednisolone. TCR Vbeta CDR3 sequencing of approximately 140 peripheral blood samples (about 45 ophthalmopathy, 75 hyperthyroidism and roughly 17 progressor patients) is reported in the paper.

Overall results and qualifications from the work: Blood samples also contained most of the expanded thyroid clonotypes (frequency above 0.001), which suggests that blood repertoires may reflect thyroid immune responses. A model built on a 13 V-J signature distinguished ophthalmopathy from stable hyperthyroidism, reaching roughly 88% sensitivity and 81.08% specificity in cross-validation and 80%/75% in testing. Sample size was not statistically predetermined, and blinding of investigators to group allocation was not performed. During validation, the model predicted progression to ophthalmopathy a median of around 7 months ahead of onset, with around 65% sensitivity and around 72% specificity.

TCR beta CDR3 regions were amplified from RNA transcripts. For the first round of RT-PCR on the TCR CDR3, the HTBI primer set was used together with the Qiagen OneStep RT-PCR kit. A second multiplex PCR round built the libraries, followed by size selection and purification. Libraries were sequenced paired-end with 100 bp reads on an Illumina HiSeq2000. Under the source paper's analysis protocol: SOAPnuke was used to process the raw data, throwing out any read that contained adapters or uncalled bases, had a mean Phred below 15, or lacked an exact constant-primer or identifier match. High-quality paired reads were merged with COPE v1.2.5, and unique nucleotide sequences were defined as clonotypes. MiTCR v1.1 was used to align clonotypes to the IMGT TRBV, TRBD and TRBJ reference segments. Only V-J combinations with frequency above 0.0001, covering 99% to 99.2% of repertoires, were analysed. A TCS score was defined as the ratio between F50 (clonal expansion) and ExV (chaos), using BLOSUM62-based TCRdist between CDR3 peptides within each V-J. Welch's t-statistics and random forest reduced just over 500 V-J features to about 12, which were used in a naive Bayes classifier (R e1071). The public sequencing data were trimmed at Q25 with fastp and processed into clonotypes with MiXCR by TCRdb, which kept only in-frame beta chains. All rows with the same CDR3 protein become a single entry with the most common DNA and genes. TCRdb, rather than the study authors, made the V and J calls. The sample table lists 350,000 to 450,000 distinct CDR3 sequences, around 13% of them with a count of one. Roughly 11% of the sample is held by the ten biggest clonotypes.

This clonotype was seen a few times. This clone's antigen is unknown. Base qualities are not recorded, but no much larger clone differs from it by a single base. Stable Graves' hyperthyroidism was defined as the absence of progression to ophthalmopathy over 18 months of follow-up. Hyperthyroidism patients were aged 18 to 65 years and newly diagnosed, with disease duration of less than 2 months. Patients with uncontrolled infections, other autoimmune diseases, pregnancy or lactation were excluded. Diagnoses were established on the basis of clinical symptoms, serum thyroxine and TRAb, thyroid ultrasound, and orbital computed tomography. PBMCs were separated from over 9 ml of fresh peripheral blood using Ficoll-Paque density gradient centrifugation. Trizol reagent was used to extract total RNA, and RNA quality was then checked on an Agilent 2100 Bioanalyzer. V is shortened by 2 bases, J by 8 bases, and the region joining them spans 15 bases. Including the terminal cysteine and phenylalanine, the CDR3 comprises 14 residues. The sequence is cut down to CDR3 DNA, 42 bases in frame from base 1. The germline V gene gives CDR1 as KGHSH and CDR2 as LQKENI.

The receptor chain draws on TRBV18 and TRBJ1-2; no D gene is confidently identified. Sequenced: blood. The receptor comes from a woman aged 55-70 years with Graves' hyperthyroidism. The CDR3 reads CASSPVEAPGGYTF. Read as DNA, the sequence is TGTGCCAGCTCACCAGTGGAGGCCCCTGGGGGCTACACCTTC.